This T cell receptor (beta chain) is drawn from a study of cytomegalovirus exposure and HLA in healthy donors (dated by TCRdb to about 2017). Regarding the research as a whole: According to an earlier analysis of a few hundred of the donors, 150 million to 200 million T cells yielded 117 million unique TCR beta sequences and 276 Gb of sequence data. The study was designed to test whether signatures of past pathogen exposure could be identified by cataloging public T cell receptors. The study profiled the T cell repertoires of hundreds of subjects by immunosequencing and related them to cytomegalovirus serostatus. An earlier analysis of around 580 of the donors used high-throughput TCR beta sequencing to judge whether each TCR beta V gene segment behaved as functional or pseudogenic. Rather than using new phenotypic data, the later analysis identified candidate immune exposures from TCR beta sequences and from how often those sequences occurred across donors. Every repertoire in the discovery cohort had been generated on one and the same sequencing platform. An early release covering 500 to 750 HLA-typed donors comprised 300 to 350 gigabases of sequencing data and 85 million to 100 million unique TCR sequences. HLA typing included class I and class II loci at four-digit resolution. A later analysis re-examined previously published TCR beta repertoires from 600 to 700 donors and added high-resolution HLA genotyping to investigate patterns of TCR occurrence. The number of donors typed differed by locus, with about 629-640 for A, B, C, DRB1 and DQB1, 522 for DQA1, nearly 610 for DPA1, and around 460 for DPB1. In a later genetic analysis, genome-wide SNP genotypes for about three fifths of the 666 donors were used, and that subset was treated as a discovery cohort. To predict cytomegalovirus infection status, the study brought together high-throughput TCR immunosequencing, statistical association of individual TCRs with disease status, and machine learning. Among the roughly 400 genotyped donors, roughly 80% belonged to the genetic ancestry cluster associated with self-reported Caucasian donors. Across 300 to 400 genotyped donors of the cohort, an average of approximately 240,000 unique TCR beta nucleotide sequences per donor were sequenced, and around 19% of those sequences were non-productive. Because of strong linkage in the cohort, roughly five DR-DQ haplotypes were treated as single units for association and clustering. A separate validation cohort of 100 to 150 different subjects was used in addition to the approximately 700-subject first cohort. Donor age, sex, ethnicity and CMV serostatus were compiled together with the repertoire data. Here is what the overall study found, with its caveats: A group of highly shared sequence variants was considered likely to be a technical artifact of the sequencing pipeline. In a later analysis, most CMV-associated TCR beta chains were found to appear HLA-restricted, with HLA associations seemingly driven largely by CMV exposure. According to a later analysis, parvovirus B19, influenza, CMV and Epstein-Barr virus appeared linked to several top co-occurrence clusters. Presence/absence analyses assumed roughly uniform sequencing depth across donors, an assumption that may not hold. The authors suggested that the approach could potentially be extended to other disease states and immunological phenotypes. This cohort had only TCR beta chains sequenced, and the lack of alpha or paired-chain data limited which features could be detected. Because counts were too low, seventeen rarely observed V segments, including chromosome 9 orphons, were left out of the earlier analysis of approximately 580 of the donors. Immune exposure information for the cohort was limited to CMV serostatus. In the study, 150 to 200 TCR beta chains were listed as associated with cytomegalovirus. An earlier analysis of some 560 of the donors showed that most TCR beta V segments appeared in productive rearrangements either about 87% or about 30% of the time, which broadly matched IMGT annotations. Correlated functional status among segregating V segments might reflect linkage disequilibrium, but an unknown experimental factor could not be ruled out. Most TCR sequences were observed very rarely across donors, whereas some public TCRs were present in many individuals. The classifier was reported to diagnose cytomegalovirus status with high specificity and sensitivity in both the original cohort and the validation cohort. A further reported finding was that TCR beta sequences accurately predicted the HLA-A and HLA-B alleles for most subjects in the first cohort. Because some donors lacked HLA typing at each locus, the association tests relied only on the typed subset. In vitro tests confirmed that three of the cytomegalovirus-associated TCR beta chains recognize cytomegalovirus antigens. A later analysis found that HLA-associated TCR beta chains were more clonally expanded and had lower generation probabilities than equally common non-associated chains. According to a later genetic analysis, donors in an Asian-associated ancestry cluster had fewer N-insertions in productive TCRs than the roughly 660-donor mean. An association between a missense DCLRE1C variant and V-gene and J-gene trimming of TCR beta chains was found in a later genetic analysis and replicated in an independent cohort. Some IMGT-functional V segments, including TRBV6-2 and TRBV6-3, could not be told apart with the 87-base-pair reads, so those segments were excluded. In a later analysis, the rate of TCR association differed among HLA loci, with DRB1 alleles having the most associated TCRs and HLA-C alleles having the fewest. When HLA alleles, especially DR and DQ, strongly co-occurred, attributing TCR associations to individual alleles was difficult. A later analysis associated some 17,000 TCR beta sequences with specific HLA alleles at a false discovery rate of 0.05.

The germline V gene encodes CDR1 SGHRS and CDR2 YFSETQ. The CDR3 runs 14 residues from the cysteine to the phenylalanine. Just the 42-base CDR3 DNA is kept, in frame starting at base 1. At the junction V is shortened by 4 bases and J by 2 bases, with 12 bases in between. This clone was picked up a small number of times. Its antigen is unknown. There are no base qualities to consult, and no much larger clone falls within one base. The cohort consisted of fewer than 700 healthy bone marrow donors. All cohort members were sampled while nominally healthy, although unrecorded immune exposures were likely present. The donor tested CMV seropositive and was one of the 289 seropositive cohort members. Every donor gave a peripheral blood sample, and the peripheral blood mononuclear cells from that sample were used for TCR beta sequencing. Genomic DNA was extracted from the blood cell samples with the Qiagen DNeasy Blood Extraction Kit.

Library construction relied on the immunoSEQ multiplex PCR assay. For the multiplex PCR, a mixture combining 60 forward primers for TCR Vbeta segments and 13 reverse primers for TCR Jbeta segments was used. The CDR3 region of rearranged TCR beta genes was amplified from genomic DNA by a multiplex PCR assay. On the Illumina HiSeq System, the amplified TCR beta libraries were sequenced as 87-base-pair reads. In the authors' own workflow: A later analysis tallied tens of millions of unique TCR beta chains across the 600 to 700 repertoires, and around 12 million of those chains were shared by two or more donors. Raw reads were error-corrected and collapsed into unique sequences with a nearest-neighbor algorithm that merged closely related sequences to remove PCR and sequencing errors. CDR3 sequences were aligned to IMGT reference sequences to assign V, D and J gene segments. For a sequence to be retained, a match of at least six nucleotides to both a V gene segment and a J gene segment was required. Rearrangements were classified as productive when the CDR3 lacked stop codons and remained in frame with V and J, and all other rearrangements were classified as non-productive. CDR3 was defined by IMGT convention, running from the second conserved V-encoded cysteine to the conserved J-encoded phenylalanine. Sequences without an unambiguous match to a single V gene segment were excluded from the earlier analysis of 450 to 650 of the donors. In an earlier analysis of some 590 of the donors, a V segment was called functional when productive rearrangements were above 56.7%, and segregating when the standard deviation between donors exceeded 5%. To diagnose cytomegalovirus status from the catalog of TCR beta chain sequences, a statistical classification framework was built. In a later analysis, V and J genes were assigned by comparing TCR nucleotide sequences against IMGT/GENE-DB human TR gene sequences. The TCRdist pipeline was used in a later analysis to assign CDR3 sequences and most-parsimonious VDJ recombination scenarios. In a later analysis, every TCR beta chain was defined by the combination of its CDR3 amino acid sequence and its V-gene family, and reads without a unique V-gene family were dropped. A later analysis removed roughly 590 highly shared, low-generation-probability nucleotide sequences to deal with suspected cross-contamination and a sequencing artifact. In a later analysis, a clonal expansion index was calculated for each public chain from normalized within-repertoire ranks of inferred template counts. In a later analysis, generation probabilities were computed using a VDJ recombination model fitted to out-of-frame rearrangements, and the results were checked against IGoR. In a later analysis, hypergeometric tests were used to score TCR-TCR, TCR-HLA and TCR-CMV co-occurrence, with a repertoire-size bias correction applied to TCR pairs. False discovery rates were estimated in a later analysis by permuting HLA or CMV assignments 20 times. In a later analysis, co-occurring TCRs were grouped with DBSCAN, and TCRdist sequence similarity was added when clustering was performed within HLA-allele-positive subsets. For co-occurrence clustering, repertoires with fewer than 30,000 or more than 120,000 public chains were excluded, along with a handful of repertoires with anomalous nucleotide sharing. TCRdb's version of the immuneACCESS table is confined to in-frame rearrangements and falls short of the full clone set. An unresolved V gene accounts for under half of the shortfall where checked; the remainder is of unknown origin. For V, J and clone size, that table is used; D and trimming come from the DNA. This sample gives about 120,000 clones in total; 7% to 9.5% of them show up just once. The top ten hold approximately 6.6% of the sample.

The V and J segments used are TRBV5-1 and TRBJ1-1, with TRBD1 tentatively as D gene (6 bases match). Source material: PBMCs. The receptor comes from a woman in her 40s in good health and CMV-seropositive. CDR3 protein: CASSPWTDNTEAFF. The DNA sequence is TGCGCCAGCAGCCCCTGGACAGACAACACTGAAGCTTTCTTT.